Listed here are 5 T cell receptor beta chains from one sample, sequenced in a study of radiation and T cells in renal cell carcinoma. Noted time point: blood 2 weeks post-SBRT. Treatment reported: 15 Gy SBRT to primary tumor, nephrectomy 4 weeks later. TCRdb's copy holds only in-frame clones and misses some; the assay was immunoSEQ multiplex PCR. Of some 26,000 clones in the sample, approximately 84% are singletons; the top ten hold 25% to 40%. The sequencing used blood, collected from a patient whose treatment included radiotherapy and nephrectomy. The receptors come from a man in his 60s with renal cell carcinoma.

The chain joins TRBV7-3 to TRBJ2-6, with TRBD1 identical over 7 bases. Germline lookup yields CDR1 SGHTA and CDR2 FQGTGA. This CDR3 spans 17 amino acids. V was clipped by 5 bases and J by 1 base; unmatched bases: 8. The DNA of the CDR3 is TGTGCCAGCAGCCCACAAGGGGGCACGTCTGGGGCCAACGTCCTGACTTTC. The encoded protein is CASSPQGGTSGANVLTF.

This clone was counted only a few times. The chain is built from TRBV7-8 and TRBJ1-4; D ambiguous. Germline CDR1 SGHVS, CDR2 FQNEAQ. The CDR3 runs to 13 residues. V was clipped by 2 bases and J by 9 bases, with 10 bases between them. CDR3 residues: CASSLQGPQKLFF. DNA for the CDR3: TGTGCCAGCAGCTTACAAGGCCCCCAAAAACTGTTTTTT.

J is TRBJ1-2 and V is TRBV19; the match to TRBD1 covers 8 bases. CDR1 LNHDA and CDR2 SQIVND come from the germline V gene (reference sequence). V dropped 10 bases and J dropped 8; count of bases not matched to a gene: 12. The CDR3 is made up of 13 amino acids. CDR3 in DNA: TGTGCCATCCCAACTAACAGGGGGGGAGGCTACACCTTC. Encoded protein: CAIPTNRGGGYTF.

This clone was picked up one time. The chain recombines TRBV15 with TRBJ2-3, with D maybe TRBD2 (6 bases). The V gene lost 0 bases and the J gene lost 2 bases, with 21 bases spanning the gap. The germline gives CDR1 LNHNV, CDR2 YYDKDF (reference sequence). The CDR3 covers 19 residues. CDR3 sequence reads: CATSRDGGATPPDTDTQYF. CDR3 nucleotide sequence: TGTGCCACCAGCAGAGATGGAGGGGCTACCCCACCAGACACAGATACGCAGTATTTT.

This clone was counted a few times. The J gene is TRBJ1-1, the V gene TRBV7-9; D is unclear. Trimming shortened V by 5 bases and J by 2 bases, and 15 bases separated the two germline ends. The CDR3 has 15 amino acids. Germline assignment: CDR1 SEHNR and CDR2 FQNEAQ (reference sequence). The CDR3 loop reads CASSARAHGNTEAFF. CDR3 coding DNA: TGTGCCAGCAGCGCAAGGGCACACGGAAACACTGAAGCTTTCTTT.